The 5 T cell receptor beta chains in this list originate from one sample, sequenced in a study of blood T cell repertoires in COVID-19. Method: immunoSEQ multiplex PCR; TCRdb's copy keeps in-frame clones and lacks some. Of 150,000 to 200,000 clones detected, 86% appear once; the ten largest clones hold roughly 3.5%. Specimen: peripheral blood. The origin of the receptors is an older man with acute or convalescent COVID-19.

The genes are TRBV5-8 and TRBJ2-1, with 10 bases lining up with TRBD1. Trimming took 0 bases from V and 7 from J; bases not matched to a gene: 10. Per the germline V gene, CDR1 is SGHTS and CDR2 is YDEGEE. CDR3 size: 17 residues. Written as DNA, the CDR3 is TGTGCCAGCAGCTTGGGTACCGGGACAGGGGTGTGGAATGAGCAGTTCTTC. Its protein product is CASSLGTGTGVWNEQFF.

The CDR3 DNA reads TGTGCCAGCAGTCCACAGGGTTTGGAGGATCAGCCCCAGCATTTT. As protein: CASSPQGLEDQPQHF. The chain joins TRBV6-5 to TRBJ1-5, with D possibly being TRBD1 (6 bases). The V gene lost 5 bases and the J gene lost 5 bases, with 16 bases spanning the gap. The germline V gene has CDR1 MNHEY and CDR2 SVGAGI. This CDR3 is 15 amino acids long.

The chain combines TRBV7-3 with TRBJ2-3; D not certain. CDR3 length: 14 amino acids. From germline, CDR1 is SGHTA and CDR2 FQGTGA. V lost 5 bases and J lost 2, with 11 bases in between. The CDR3 sequence is CASSPLGPTDTQYF. CDR3 sequence (DNA): TGTGCCAGCAGCCCTCTGGGCCCCACAGATACGCAGTATTTT.

The V call is TRBV6-5, the J call TRBJ2-6; the D gene is possibly TRBD2 (5 bases). V lost 6 bases to trimming and J lost 2 bases, with 11 bases between them. The CDR3 has 15 amino acids. The V gene's germline CDR1 is MNHEY and CDR2 SVGAGI. In DNA form, the CDR3 reads TGTGCCAGCAGCCGGACCGGGACTGGGGCCAACGTCCTGACTTTC. Residues: CASSRTGTGANVLTF.

The gene calls are TRBV14 and TRBJ2-1; 9 positions agree with TRBD1. The CDR3 spans 18 residues. V lost 3 bases to trimming and J lost 0 bases; unmatched junction nucleotides: 9. Looked up from germline, CDR1 is SGHDN and CDR2 is FVKESK. The DNA of the CDR3 is TGTGCCAGCAGCCATGGGACAGGGTGGAAGAGCTCCTACAATGAGCAGTTCTTC. The encoded protein is CASSHGTGWKSSYNEQFF. The full variable domain, completed using reference TRBV14 and TRBJ2-1, is EAGVTQFPSHSVIEKGQTVTLRCDPISGHDNLYWYRRVMGKEIKFLLHFVKESKQDESGMPNNRFLAERTGGTYSTLKVQPAELEDSGVYFCASSHGTGWKSSYNEQFFGPGTRLTVL.